The 31 T cell receptor beta chains given below trace back to one sample, sequenced in a study of T cell repertoires in cytomegalovirus infection. Each CDR3 protein gets one entry after TCRdb re-called the reads with MiXCR. The sample shows some 440,000 distinct CDR3 sequences, roughly 30% of them seen only once. Source material: PBMCs. The source of these receptors is a human donor in good health (CMV status not recorded). Some clones in this sample may be carry-over from other donors' samples.

V is TRBV27 and J is TRBJ1-2, with D possibly TRBD1 on 5 matching bases. The germline V gene encodes CDR1 MNHEY and CDR2 SMNVEV (reference sequence). V lost 5 bases to trimming and J lost 7 bases, with 14 bases between them. The CDR3 spans 13 residues. CDR3 in DNA: TGTGCCAGCAGTATGCAGGGACCTGGTGGCTACACCTTC. As protein: CASSMQGPGGYTF.

This clonotype was counted ten times or more. V is TRBV7-2 and J is TRBJ2-2; the match to TRBD1 covers 10 bases. CDR1 is SGHTA and CDR2 is FQGNSA in the germline V gene. Unmatched junction bases numbered 9, after V lost 1 base and J lost 4 bases. This CDR3 contains 18 residues. This chain's CDR3 is CASSLDVMGQGTTGELFF. The CDR3 nucleotides are TGTGCCAGCAGCTTAGACGTAATGGGACAGGGGACCACCGGGGAGCTGTTTTTT.

J is TRBJ1-1 and V is TRBV6-1, with D perhaps matching TRBD1 (6 bases). The CDR3 length is 14 residues. The V gene's germline CDR1 is MNHNS and CDR2 SASEGT. The ends were cut back, 6 bases at V and 3 bases at J, with 14 bases in the middle. Here the CDR3 reads CASSLRQGYTEAFF. CDR3 DNA sequence: TGTGCCAGCAGCTTGAGGCAGGGGTACACTGAAGCTTTCTTT.

This clonotype has a handful of counts. The chain employs TRBV7-6 and TRBJ1-5; 7 bases are a match to TRBD1. CDR3 length: 17 residues. CDR1 is SGHVS and CDR2 is FNYEAQ in the germline V gene. The ends lost 5 bases at V and 5 bases at J; junction bases unmatched: 15. The CDR3 spells CASSPLSGQSTYQPQHF. CDR3 in DNA: TGTGCCAGCAGCCCATTATCGGGACAGTCCACGTATCAGCCCCAGCATTTT. Full variable domain (rest looked up from reference TRBV7-6 and TRBJ1-5): GAGVSQSPRYKVTKRGQDVALRCDPISGHVSLYWYRQALGQGPEFLTYFNYEAQQDKSGLPNDRFSAERPEGSISTLTIQRTEQRDSAMYRCASSPLSGQSTYQPQHFGDGTRLSIL.

The chain couples TRBV7-2 to TRBJ1-6; 9 bases map to TRBD1. J gave up 6 bases and V 5 bases, and 2 bases lay outside the gene matches. CDR1 SGHTA and CDR2 FQGNSA come from the germline V gene. The CDR3 sequence is 14 residues long. CDR3 sequence: CASSRTGANSPLHF. CDR3 DNA: TGTGCCAGCAGCCGGACAGGGGCTAATTCACCCCTCCACTTT.

CDR3 sequence reads: CASSTPRTGVGELFF. CDR3 DNA: TGTGCCAGCAGTACCCCTAGGACGGGGGTCGGGGAGCTGTTTTTT. The V and J genes are TRBV6-1 and TRBJ2-2; perhaps TRBD2 as D (6 bases). The length of the CDR3 is 15 residues. The germline CDR1 and CDR2 sequences are MNHNS and SASEGT. Trimming shortened V by 5 bases and J by 7 bases, and 17 bases separated the two germline ends.

Details on this clonotype: One junction end does not reproduce the germline sequence, and a read error may be involved. The rearrangement joins TRBV24-1 to TRBJ2-5; 11 positions match TRBD1. Per germline, CDR1 KGHDR and CDR2 SFDVKD. The CDR3 has 16 amino acids. The CDR3 loop reads CAPSSTRDRGEQTQYF. DNA of the CDR3: TGTGCCCCCAGCTCCACCCGGGACAGGGGGGAACAGACCCAGTACTTC.

The J gene is TRBJ1-3, the V gene TRBV5-4, with D perhaps matching TRBD1 (6 bases). The CDR3 is 15 residues long. CDR1 and CDR2 from the germline V gene are SGHNT and YYREEE (reference sequence). V lost 0 bases to trimming and J lost 4 bases, with 11 bases between them. CDR3 protein: CASSLGTAIGNTIYF. In nucleotides, the CDR3 is TGTGCCAGCAGCTTGGGGACAGCGATAGGAAACACCATATATTTT. Based on the CDR3 plus reference TRBV5-4 and TRBJ1-3, the full variable domain is ETGVTQSPTHLIKTRGQQVTLRCSSQSGHNTVSWYQQALGQGPQFIFQYYREEENGRGNFPPRFSGLQFPNYSSELNVNALELDDSALYLCASSLGTAIGNTIYFGEGSWLTVV.

Details on this clonotype: The CDR3 does not end in the conserved phenylalanine or tryptophan, so this is likely a read error. Because the CDR3's place on the DNA is in doubt, the DNA is left out and the CDR3 is given as listed by TCRdb. This rearrangement joins TRBV3-1 to TRBJ1-2. Ends included, the CDR3 has 11 residues. The V gene's germline CDR1 is LGHDT and CDR2 YNNKEL (reference sequence). CDR3 residues: CASSHDRDSLL.

Concerning this clonotype: A read error may explain this, as a much larger clone is one base away. CDR3 amino acids: CAISDPQGFKADNEQFF. As DNA, the CDR3 is TGTGCCATCAGTGACCCACAGGGGTTTAAGGCGGACAATGAGCAGTTCTTC. The rearrangement links TRBV10-3 to TRBJ2-1, with 7 bases aligning to TRBD1. The germline CDR1 and CDR2 sequences are ENHRY and SYGVKD. The CDR3 covers 17 residues. J lost 5 bases, V lost 3 bases, and 13 bases had no gene match.

In the case of this clonotype: A junction boundary mismatches the germline segment, possibly from a read error. The rearrangement uses TRBV7-2 and TRBJ2-7, with no clear D. Looked up from germline, CDR1 is SGHTA and CDR2 is FQGNSA. The CDR3 loop spans 16 amino acids. This CDR3 reads CASILDMGCLPYEHSF. The CDR3 nucleotides are TGTGCCAGCATCTTAGATATGGGGTGCCTCCCCTACGAGCATTCCTTC.

The chain has TRBV20-1 and TRBJ1-1; 10 bases line up with TRBD1. CDR1 DFQATT and CDR2 SNEGSKA come from the germline V gene (reference sequence). The CDR3 has 14 amino acids. The V gene end was trimmed by 3 bases and the J gene end by 3 bases; junction bases not matched to a gene: 4. In DNA, the CDR3 is TGCAGTGCTAGGCCGGGACAGGGGCACACTGAAGCTTTCTTT. It translates to CSARPGQGHTEAFF.

This clonotype showed up just a few times. The V call is TRBV6-1, the J call TRBJ2-7; D is possibly TRBD2 (5 bases). The CDR3 has 15 amino acids. Germline V gene lookup returns CDR1 MNHNS and CDR2 SASEGT. V was cut by 6 bases and J by 5 bases, with 20 bases left in between. The CDR3 region is CASSPGPGLWDEQYF. CDR3 in DNA: TGTGCCAGCAGCCCTGGACCGGGGTTATGGGACGAGCAGTACTTC.

This clonotype has more than one count but fewer than ten. This chain links TRBV12-5 with TRBJ1-1; a weak D match, TRBD1 (5 bases). With 5 bases removed from V and 8 bases from J, the gap between germline ends came to 21 bases. Germline-derived CDR1 and CDR2 are LGHNT and FRNRAP. The CDR3 extends over 15 amino acids. CDR3 loop: CASGGGSGGIGEAFF. CDR3 coding DNA: TGTGCTAGTGGTGGCGGGAGTGGGGGTATCGGAGAAGCTTTCTTT.

In this sample, this clonotype turned up a few times. This chain connects TRBV5-4 to TRBJ1-1; the match to TRBD1 covers 8 bases. This CDR3 spans 15 amino acids. V dropped 5 bases and J dropped 10; count of bases not matched to a gene: 16. Per germline, CDR1 SGHNT and CDR2 YYREEE (reference sequence). The CDR3 loop reads CASSLRGGQGARAFF. DNA of the CDR3: TGTGCCAGCAGTCTGCGGGGTGGGCAGGGGGCAAGAGCTTTCTTT.

Details on this clonotype: This may be a read error, as it is one base from a much larger clone. The chain couples TRBV28 to TRBJ1-4, with D possibly matching TRBD1 (6 bases). CDR3 length: 17 residues. Trimming left V 1 base short and J 8 bases short, with 20 bases between. Germline V gene data show CDR1 as MDHEN and CDR2 as SYDVKM. The CDR3 protein is CASSLYSLGTLREKLFF. CDR3 DNA sequence: TGTGCCAGCAGTTTATATAGTCTAGGGACACTGCGGGAAAAACTGTTTTTT. The full variable domain, in which reference TRBV28 and TRBJ1-4 provide the parts outside the CDR3, is DVKVTQSSRYLVKRTGEKVFLECVQDMDHENMFWYRQDPGLGLRLIYFSYDVKMKEKGDIPEGYSVSREKKERFSLILESASTNQTSMYLCASSLYSLGTLREKLFFGSGTQLSVL.

The CDR3 protein is CASSQGPGNGYTF. The CDR3 nucleotides are TGCGCCAGCAGCCAAGGACCAGGGAATGGCTACACCTTC. This chain connects TRBV4-1 to TRBJ1-2, with D possibly TRBD1 on 5 matching bases. The CDR3 has 13 residues. Germline V gene data show CDR1 as MGHRA and CDR2 as YSYEKL. V lost 1 base, J lost 6 bases, and 9 bases lay in between.

This clonotype was seen a handful of times. The chain couples TRBV12-3 or TRBV12-4 to TRBJ2-2; 7 bases fit TRBD1. The CDR3 loop spans 18 amino acids. The ends lost 5 bases at V and 0 bases at J; junction bases unmatched: 12. DNA for the CDR3: TGTGCCAGCAGTGATACGGGAAAGGGACAGTCGAACACCGGGGAGCTGTTTTTT. It encodes CASSDTGKGQSNTGELFF.

This clonotype was picked up many times. V gene TRBV7-2 combines with J gene TRBJ1-6; D is ambiguous. V gave up 4 bases and J gave up 11 bases, with 12 bases separating them. The germline V gene has CDR1 SGHTA and CDR2 FQGNSA. CDR3 length: 13 amino acids. The CDR3 spells CASSSRTDAPLHF. CDR3 DNA: TGTGCCAGCAGCTCCAGGACTGATGCACCCCTCCACTTT.

This clonotype was seen ten or more times. The J gene is TRBJ1-2, the V gene TRBV19; D gene uncertain. Per the germline V gene, CDR1 is LNHDA and CDR2 is SQIVND (reference sequence). This CDR3 has 15 amino acids. Trimming cost V 5 bases and J 4 bases, with 17 bases left between them. The CDR3: CASSYSNTQFYGYTF. CDR3 nucleotides: TGTGCCAGTAGTTACAGCAATACCCAATTCTATGGCTACACCTTC.

This clonotype was observed a handful of times. The rearrangement links TRBV6-5 to TRBJ2-3; D is undetermined. The CDR3 totals 14 residues. In germline, CDR1 is MNHEY, CDR2 SVGAGI. The V gene lost 0 bases and the J gene lost 5 bases, with 9 bases spanning the gap. In DNA, the CDR3 is TGTGCCAGCAGTTACTCCCCAACTATAGATACGCAGTATTTT. The encoded protein is CASSYSPTIDTQYF.

On this clonotype itself: Its ends do not fully match the called genes, so a read error is possible. The chain has TRBV9 and TRBJ1-2, with TRBD1 as a possible D gene (5 bases). The CDR3 is made up of 14 amino acids. Germline V gene lookup returns CDR1 SGDLS and CDR2 YYNGEE. The CDR3 DNA follows: TGTTCCAGCAGCCGGAGGGACGGTATCTATGGCTACACCTTC. It translates to CSSSRRDGIYGYTF.

The chain joins TRBV5-4 to TRBJ2-7, with D tentatively TRBD1 or TRBD2 (6 bases each). V lost 1 base and J lost 7, with 18 bases in between. The CDR3 is 15 amino acids. Per the germline V gene, CDR1 is SGHNT and CDR2 is YYREEE (reference sequence). CDR3 amino acids: CASSLWGTGRKEQYF. The CDR3 DNA reads as TGTGCCAGCAGCTTGTGGGGAACAGGGAGGAAGGAGCAGTACTTC.

This clonotype was seen repeatedly, ten times or more. The rearrangement uses TRBV7-6 and TRBJ2-2, with D perhaps matching TRBD1 or TRBD2 (6 bases each). The CDR3 totals 13 residues. With 6 bases removed from V and 5 bases from J, the gap between germline ends came to 10 bases. CDR1 is SGHVS and CDR2 is FNYEAQ in the germline V gene. CDR3 sequence (DNA): TGTGCCAGCAGATGGGGGGCGACCGGGGAGCTGTTTTTT. This codes for CASRWGATGELFF.

This clonotype occurred a few times. The J gene is TRBJ1-4, the V gene TRBV7-8; possible D gene TRBD1, 5 bases. This CDR3 is 16 amino acids long. Trimming removed 6 bases at V and 0 bases at J, with 14 bases between. Germline CDR1 SGHVS, CDR2 FQNEAQ. The CDR3 region is CASRSGTAATNEKLFF. The CDR3 DNA is TGTGCCAGCAGGTCTGGGACGGCAGCAACTAATGAAAAACTGTTTTTT.

CDR3 sequence reads: CSAPTSGDREQYF. As DNA, the CDR3 is TGCAGTGCCCCTACTAGCGGGGACCGCGAGCAGTACTTC. The V and J genes are TRBV20-1 and TRBJ2-7; 10 bases line up with TRBD2. Trimming cost V 6 bases and J 6 bases; bases outside gene matches: 8. Germline CDR1 and CDR2: DFQATT and SNEGSKA (reference sequence). The CDR3 has 13 residues.

This chain connects TRBV7-8 to TRBJ1-5; no clear D gene. V dropped 1 base and J dropped 5 bases, with 12 bases sitting between them. CDR1 SGHVS and CDR2 FQNEAQ come from the germline V gene. This CDR3 region has 15 residues. CDR3 coding DNA: TGTGCCAGCAGCTTAGACTCTAGGATGTATCAGCCCCAGCATTTT. It encodes CASSLDSRMYQPQHF.

This clonotype was found many times. The rearrangement uses TRBV7-6 and TRBJ1-5, with D possibly TRBD1 on 5 matching bases. Trimming removed 2 bases at V and 4 bases at J, with 12 bases between. The CDR3 covers 15 residues. The germline V gene has CDR1 SGHVS and CDR2 FNYEAQ. The CDR3 region is CASSLSSGGNQPQHF. The DNA of the CDR3 is TGTGCCAGCAGCTTATCATCGGGGGGAAATCAGCCCCAGCATTTT. The full variable domain, completed using reference TRBV7-6 and TRBJ1-5, is GAGVSQSPRYKVTKRGQDVALRCDPISGHVSLYWYRQALGQGPEFLTYFNYEAQQDKSGLPNDRFSAERPEGSISTLTIQRTEQRDSAMYRCASSLSSGGNQPQHFGDGTRLSIL.

This clonotype was seen at least ten times. The chain employs TRBV7-6 and TRBJ1-1; D gene ambiguous. Trimming removed 1 base from V and 5 bases from J, with 17 bases in between. Germline-derived CDR1 and CDR2 are SGHVS and FNYEAQ. This CDR3 region has 16 residues. Written as DNA, the CDR3 is TGTGCCAGCAGCTTAGATCAGGCGGGCGTCGGAACTGAAGCTTTCTTT. This encodes CASSLDQAGVGTEAFF.

The V call is TRBV4-1, the J call TRBJ1-4, with 7 bases aligning to TRBD1. V gave up 0 bases and J gave up 7 bases; unmatched junction bases: 5. The length of the CDR3 is 15 residues. The germline CDR1 and CDR2 sequences are MGHRA and YSYEKL. The CDR3: CASSQEGGGGEKLFF. DNA of the CDR3: TGCGCCAGCAGCCAAGAAGGGGGCGGGGGTGAAAAACTGTTTTTT.

This clonotype was counted between two and nine times. This sequence joins TRBV19 and TRBJ1-2; no definite D call. Trimming left V 3 bases short and J 7 bases short, with 9 bases between. This CDR3 spans 12 amino acids. From germline, CDR1 is LNHDA and CDR2 SQIVND (reference sequence). The CDR3 loop reads CASSMGRSGYTF. CDR3 sequence (DNA): TGTGCCAGTAGTATGGGCCGGAGTGGCTACACCTTC.